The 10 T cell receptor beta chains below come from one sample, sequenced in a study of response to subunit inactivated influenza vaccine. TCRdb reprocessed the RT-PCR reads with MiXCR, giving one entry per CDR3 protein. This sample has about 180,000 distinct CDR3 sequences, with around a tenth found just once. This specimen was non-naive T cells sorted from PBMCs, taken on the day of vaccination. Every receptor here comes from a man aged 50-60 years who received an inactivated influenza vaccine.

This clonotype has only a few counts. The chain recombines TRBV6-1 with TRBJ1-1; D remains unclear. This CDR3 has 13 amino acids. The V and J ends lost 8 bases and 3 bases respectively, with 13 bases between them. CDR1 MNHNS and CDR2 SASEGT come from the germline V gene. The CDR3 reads CASRKVRYTEAFF. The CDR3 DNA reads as TGTGCCAGCCGCAAGGTACGGTACACTGAAGCTTTCTTT.

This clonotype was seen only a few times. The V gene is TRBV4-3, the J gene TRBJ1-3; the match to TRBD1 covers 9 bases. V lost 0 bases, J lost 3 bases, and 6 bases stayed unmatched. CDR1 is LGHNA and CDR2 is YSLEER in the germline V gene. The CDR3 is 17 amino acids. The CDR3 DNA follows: TGCGCCAGCAGCCAAGAAAAACAGGGGGCTGGTGGAAACACCATATATTTT. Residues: CASSQEKQGAGGNTIYF.

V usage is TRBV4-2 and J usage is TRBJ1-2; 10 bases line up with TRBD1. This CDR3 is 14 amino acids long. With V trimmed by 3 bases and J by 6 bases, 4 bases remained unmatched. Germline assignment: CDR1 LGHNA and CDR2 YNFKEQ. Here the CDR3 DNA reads TGTGCCAGCAGCCAGGGGACAGGGGCGGATGGCTACACCTTC. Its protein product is CASSQGTGADGYTF.

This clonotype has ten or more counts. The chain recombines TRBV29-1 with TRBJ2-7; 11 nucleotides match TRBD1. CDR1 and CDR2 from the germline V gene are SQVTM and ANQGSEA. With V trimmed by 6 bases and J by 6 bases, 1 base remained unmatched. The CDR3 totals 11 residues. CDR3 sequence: CSVGQGGEQYF. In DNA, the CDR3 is TGCAGCGTGGGACAGGGGGGCGAGCAGTACTTC.

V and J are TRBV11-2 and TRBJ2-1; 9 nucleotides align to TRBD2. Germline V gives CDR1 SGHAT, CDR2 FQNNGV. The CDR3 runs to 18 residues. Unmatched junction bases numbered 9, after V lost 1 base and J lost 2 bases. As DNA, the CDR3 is TGTGCCAGCAGCTTAGTACGAAGCGGGAGGCCCCCCTACAATGAGCAGTTCTTC. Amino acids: CASSLVRSGRPPYNEQFF.

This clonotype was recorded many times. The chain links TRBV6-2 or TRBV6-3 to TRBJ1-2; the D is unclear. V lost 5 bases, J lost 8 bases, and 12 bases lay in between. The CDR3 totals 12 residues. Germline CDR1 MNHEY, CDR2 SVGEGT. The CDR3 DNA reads TGTGCCAGCAGTCCGACGGACGAAGGCTACACCTTC. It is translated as CASSPTDEGYTF.

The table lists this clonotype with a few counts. In DNA, the CDR3 is TGTGCCAGCAGCCCAAGCGGGATCCCCCCCTACGAGCAGTACTTC. It encodes CASSPSGIPPYEQYF. V usage is TRBV28 and J usage is TRBJ2-7; 7 bases are shared with TRBD2. V lost 6 bases and J lost 2; bases outside the gene matches: 10. The germline V gene encodes CDR1 MDHEN and CDR2 SYDVKM. The CDR3 has 15 amino acids.

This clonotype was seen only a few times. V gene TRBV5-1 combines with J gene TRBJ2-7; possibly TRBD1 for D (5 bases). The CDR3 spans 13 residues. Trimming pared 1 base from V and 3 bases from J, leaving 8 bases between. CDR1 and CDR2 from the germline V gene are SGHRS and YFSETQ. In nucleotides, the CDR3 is TGCGCCAGCAGCTTGAACCAGGGCTACGAGCAGTACTTC. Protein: CASSLNQGYEQYF.

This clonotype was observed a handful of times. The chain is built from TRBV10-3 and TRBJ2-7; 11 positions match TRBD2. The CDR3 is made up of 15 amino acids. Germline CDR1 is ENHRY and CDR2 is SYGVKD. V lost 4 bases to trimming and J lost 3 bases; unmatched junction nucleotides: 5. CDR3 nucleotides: TGTGCCATCAGTGCCCCCGGGACTAGCGGCTACGAGCAGTACTTC. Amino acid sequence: CAISAPGTSGYEQYF.

The CDR3 sequence: CASSSGYQPQHF. The CDR3 nucleotides read TGTGCCAGCAGCTCAGGCTATCAGCCCCAGCATTTT. J is TRBJ1-5 and V is TRBV7-2; D gene ambiguous. Looked up from germline, CDR1 is SGHTA and CDR2 is FQGNSA. Deletions cut 4 bases from V and 5 bases from J, with 6 bases between. The CDR3 extends over 12 amino acids.